The entry below describes one TCR beta chain. The data derive from a study of cytomegalovirus exposure and HLA in healthy donors. Donors in the study were healthy people who gave bone marrow. In the PCR, 60 Vbeta and 13 Jbeta primers were used. The protocol was immunoSEQ multiplex PCR, while the TCRdb copy is restricted to in-frame clones and leaves out a portion. The sample comprises some 190,000 clones, just under 80% of which are singletons, and approximately 2% rests with the top ten. The TCR sequence derives from a woman in her 30s in good health and CMV-seronegative. The sequenced material came from PBMCs.

The CDR3 sequence is CASSTGTGSSYEQYF. In DNA form, the CDR3 reads TGCGCCAGCAGCACCGGGACAGGGAGCTCCTACGAGCAGTACTTC. The chain links TRBV5-1 to TRBJ2-7, with 9 bases lining up with TRBD1. The CDR3 length is 15 residues. V trimming: 4 bases; J trimming: 0 bases; junction bases outside the gene matches: 5. Germline V gene lookup returns CDR1 SGHRS and CDR2 YFSETQ.